This TCR beta chain was sequenced during a study of T cell responses to AZD1222 COVID-19 vaccine. Overall study results and limits: Only a handful of individuals given AZD1222 were seropositive at baseline. Distributed over spike, vaccine-associated CD4 TCRs predominated at 160-218 and 743-854.

Profiling relied on immunoSEQ multiplex PCR, and the TCRdb table lists in-frame clones only, not all of them. The sample includes 150,000 to 200,000 clones, 90% to 95% seen only once; the top ten take around 1.3%. On this clone: The antigen is undetermined.

The CDR3 totals 17 residues. Trimming removed 3 bases at V and 3 bases at J, with 19 bases between. Germline-derived CDR1 and CDR2 are KGHSH and LQKENI. The material sequenced was peripheral blood, taken 28 days after the second AZD1222 dose. The rearrangement joins TRBV18 to TRBJ2-3; the D gene is possibly TRBD2 (5 bases). The TCR comes from an adult who received the AZD1222 COVID-19 vaccine. CDR3 DNA sequence: TGTGCCAGCTCACCCGCAGAGGGCGGTGGAAGAACAGATACGCAGTATTTT. Its protein is CASSPAEGGGRTDTQYF.